The rows below give T cell receptor beta chains drawn from one sample of a study of blood T cell repertoires in COVID-19. TCRdb keeps only in-frame clones here, not all; method: immunoSEQ multiplex PCR. The sample lists 200,000 or so clones; just over 85% were seen once. Sequences were obtained from PBMCs or T cells enriched from blood (not recorded which). The receptors were gathered from a woman in her forties with acute COVID-19. The CDR3 runs from the conserved cysteine through the conserved F or W. D genes are given only for firm matches. A clone size is listed for some rows: how often the clone was seen (once, few, many), or a class if it is expanded.

J gene: TRBJ1-2; V gene: TRBV28; D gene: TRBD1; clone size: NA; CDR3 protein: CASRATGNYGYTF; CDR3 DNA: TGTGCCAGCAGGGCGACAGGGAACTATGGCTACACCTTC
J gene: TRBJ2-3; V gene: TRBV15; D gene: TRBD2; clone size: NA; CDR3 protein: CATTLAGGDTQYF; CDR3 DNA: TGTGCCACTACACTAGCGGGAGGGGATACGCAGTATTTT
J gene: TRBJ2-5; V gene: TRBV5-4; D gene: NA; clone size: NA; CDR3 protein: CASSNRGGEETQYF; CDR3 DNA: TGTGCCAGCAGCAACCGAGGGGGGGAAGAGACCCAGTACTTC
J gene: TRBJ2-1; V gene: TRBV2; D gene: TRBD1; clone size: NA; CDR3 protein: CASSGSRGSSNEQFF; CDR3 DNA: TGTGCCAGCAGTGGTTCCAGGGGGAGCAGCAATGAGCAGTTCTTC
J gene: TRBJ1-3; V gene: TRBV2; D gene: TRBD1; clone size: NA; CDR3 protein: CASSKTGGSTGNTIYF; CDR3 DNA: TGTGCCAGCAGTAAAACAGGGGGTAGTACTGGAAACACCATATATTTT
J gene: TRBJ2-2; V gene: TRBV27; D gene: NA; clone size: NA; CDR3 protein: CASPGAARRGGELFF; CDR3 DNA: TGTGCCAGCCCTGGGGCAGCCCGGCGCGGCGGGGAGCTGTTTTTT
J gene: TRBJ2-5; V gene: TRBV5-4; D gene: TRBD1; clone size: NA; CDR3 protein: CASSPPTGLETQYF; CDR3 DNA: TGTGCCAGCAGCCCGCCGACAGGGTTGGAGACCCAGTACTTC
J gene: TRBJ1-2; V gene: TRBV19; D gene: TRBD1; clone size: NA; CDR3 protein: CASSDWTGEGYTF; CDR3 DNA: TGTGCCAGTAGTGATTGGACAGGGGAAGGCTACACCTTC
J gene: TRBJ1-5; V gene: TRBV2; D gene: TRBD1; clone size: NA; CDR3 protein: CASQGQENQPQHF; CDR3 DNA: TGTGCCAGCCAAGGACAGGAAAATCAGCCCCAGCATTTT
J gene: TRBJ2-7; V gene: TRBV28; D gene: TRBD1; clone size: NA; CDR3 protein: CATLSRQGTYEQYF; CDR3 DNA: TGTGCCACCCTTTCAAGACAGGGTACCTACGAGCAGTACTTC
J gene: TRBJ2-3; V gene: TRBV5-1; D gene: NA; clone size: NA; CDR3 protein: CASSLASSTDTQYF; CDR3 DNA: TGCGCCAGCAGCTTAGCCTCTAGCACAGATACGCAGTATTTT
J gene: TRBJ2-6; V gene: TRBV25-1; D gene: NA; clone size: NA; CDR3 protein: CASSGTGPAGANVLTF; CDR3 DNA: TGTGCCAGCAGTGGAACAGGGCCCGCTGGGGCCAACGTCCTGACTTTC
J gene: TRBJ2-1; V gene: TRBV7-3; D gene: TRBD2; clone size: once; CDR3 protein: CASSPESITSAGFGEQFF; CDR3 DNA: TGTGCCAGCAGCCCAGAAAGCATTACTAGCGCCGGGTTTGGTGAGCAGTTCTTC
J gene: TRBJ2-7; V gene: TRBV28; D gene: NA; clone size: NA; CDR3 protein: CASSLFGTEQYF; CDR3 DNA: TGTGCCAGCAGTTTGTTCGGGACTGAGCAGTACTTC
J gene: TRBJ1-3; V gene: TRBV27; D gene: NA; clone size: NA; CDR3 protein: CASSVGRVDF; CDR3 DNA: TGTGCCAGCTCGGTGGGGAGGGTGGATTTT
J gene: TRBJ2-6; V gene: TRBV5-6; D gene: NA; clone size: NA; CDR3 protein: CASSLIQTGANVLTF; CDR3 DNA: TGTGCCAGCAGCTTGATACAGACTGGGGCCAACGTCCTGACTTTC
J gene: TRBJ2-2; V gene: TRBV9; D gene: TRBD1; clone size: many; CDR3 protein: CASSVTRTGDTGELFF; CDR3 DNA: TGTGCCAGCAGCGTGACGAGGACAGGGGATACCGGGGAGCTGTTTTTT
J gene: TRBJ2-3; V gene: TRBV5-1; D gene: NA; clone size: NA; CDR3 protein: CASSLGAPVTHTQYF; CDR3 DNA: TGCGCCAGCAGCTTGGGGGCTCCGGTCACTCACACGCAGTATTTT
J gene: TRBJ1-3; V gene: TRBV4-3; D gene: TRBD1; clone size: NA; CDR3 protein: CASSQTGIGNTIYF; CDR3 DNA: TGCGCCAGCAGCCAGACAGGGATTGGAAACACCATATATTTT
J gene: TRBJ1-1; V gene: TRBV28; D gene: NA; clone size: NA; CDR3 protein: CASSLGRNTEAFF; CDR3 DNA: TGTGCCAGCAGTTTGGGGAGAAACACTGAAGCTTTCTTT
J gene: TRBJ2-1; V gene: TRBV19; D gene: TRBD2; clone size: NA; CDR3 protein: CASSTLAGPSYNEQFF; CDR3 DNA: TGTGCCAGTAGTACTCTAGCGGGGCCCTCCTACAATGAGCAGTTCTTC
J gene: TRBJ2-5; V gene: TRBV3-1/TRBV3-2; D gene: NA; clone size: NA; CDR3 protein: CASSQSLVRPYF; CDR3 DNA: TGTGCCAGCAGCCAATCACTAGTTCGTCCGTACTTC
J gene: TRBJ2-3; V gene: TRBV27; D gene: TRBD2; clone size: NA; CDR3 protein: CASSFSVPGLAGGWADTQYF; CDR3 DNA: TGTGCCAGCAGTTTCTCGGTGCCGGGACTAGCGGGAGGGTGGGCAGATACGCAGTATTTT
J gene: TRBJ1-2; V gene: TRBV5-1; D gene: NA; clone size: few; CDR3 protein: CASSLASGGRTYGYTF; CDR3 DNA: TGCGCCAGCAGCTTGGCCTCGGGGGGCCGGACCTATGGCTACACCTTC
J gene: TRBJ1-2; V gene: TRBV7-3; D gene: TRBD1; clone size: few; CDR3 protein: CASSTRDRVGYGYTF; CDR3 DNA: TGTGCCAGCAGCACCCGGGACAGGGTTGGGTATGGCTACACCTTC
J gene: TRBJ1-4; V gene: TRBV5-1; D gene: NA; clone size: NA; CDR3 protein: CASSLGATNEKLFF; CDR3 DNA: TGCGCCAGCAGCTTGGGCGCAACTAATGAAAAACTGTTTTTT
J gene: TRBJ2-7; V gene: TRBV5-1; D gene: NA; clone size: few; CDR3 protein: CASSLPSTPPTYEQYF; CDR3 DNA: TGCGCCAGCAGCTTGCCCTCGACACCCCCCACCTACGAGCAGTACTTC
J gene: TRBJ2-2; V gene: TRBV7-2; D gene: TRBD2; clone size: NA; CDR3 protein: CASSLANSGTSGRYTGELFF; CDR3 DNA: TGTGCCAGCAGCTTAGCCAACTCCGGGACTAGCGGGAGGTACACCGGGGAGCTGTTTTTT
J gene: TRBJ2-7; V gene: TRBV14; D gene: NA; clone size: NA; CDR3 protein: CASSLGQPPLNEQYF; CDR3 DNA: TGTGCCAGCAGCCTGGGCCAACCCCCGCTCAACGAGCAGTACTTC
J gene: TRBJ1-1; V gene: TRBV29-1; D gene: TRBD1; clone size: NA; CDR3 protein: CSVLDRGTEAFF; CDR3 DNA: TGCAGCGTTTTGGACAGGGGCACTGAAGCTTTCTTT
J gene: TRBJ1-5; V gene: TRBV6-7; D gene: NA; clone size: NA; CDR3 protein: CASTHGTGRSNQPQHF; CDR3 DNA: TGTGCCAGCACTCACGGAACCGGGAGGAGCAATCAGCCCCAGCATTTT
J gene: TRBJ2-5; V gene: TRBV10-3; D gene: TRBD2; clone size: NA; CDR3 protein: CAIGRASGSGETQYF; CDR3 DNA: TGTGCCATCGGCCGGGCTAGCGGGAGCGGAGAGACCCAGTACTTC
J gene: TRBJ2-3; V gene: TRBV27; D gene: NA; clone size: NA; CDR3 protein: CASSSATSTDTQYF; CDR3 DNA: TGTGCCAGCAGTAGTGCCACTAGCACAGATACGCAGTATTTT
J gene: TRBJ2-4; V gene: TRBV7-8; D gene: NA; clone size: NA; CDR3 protein: CASSQGGTVFWQNIQYF; CDR3 DNA: TGTGCCAGCAGTCAAGGGGGGACAGTCTTTTGGCAAAACATTCAGTACTTC
J gene: TRBJ2-7; V gene: TRBV18; D gene: NA; clone size: NA; CDR3 protein: CASSPTVAGDEQYF; CDR3 DNA: TGTGCCAGCTCACCAACGGTCGCAGGGGACGAGCAGTACTTC
J gene: TRBJ2-5; V gene: TRBV19; D gene: NA; clone size: NA; CDR3 protein: CASKRVGRGLETQYF; CDR3 DNA: TGTGCCAGTAAACGCGTGGGGCGGGGCTTGGAGACCCAGTACTTC
J gene: TRBJ2-7; V gene: TRBV3-1/TRBV3-2; D gene: NA; clone size: few; CDR3 protein: CASSPGLLYEQYF; CDR3 DNA: TGTGCCAGCAGCCCGGGACTTTTATACGAGCAGTACTTC
J gene: TRBJ1-1; V gene: TRBV12-3/TRBV12-4; D gene: NA; clone size: NA; CDR3 protein: CASRRQLDTEAFF; CDR3 DNA: TGTGCCAGCAGGAGGCAGCTAGACACTGAAGCTTTCTTT
J gene: TRBJ1-1; V gene: TRBV28; D gene: NA; clone size: once; CDR3 protein: CASSFLRSNTEAFF; CDR3 DNA: TGTGCCAGCAGTTTTTTACGGTCGAACACTGAAGCTTTCTTT
J gene: TRBJ2-2; V gene: TRBV7-2; D gene: NA; clone size: NA; CDR3 protein: CASSYTRTTGELFF; CDR3 DNA: TGTGCCAGCAGCTACACTAGGACGACCGGGGAGCTGTTTTTT
J gene: TRBJ2-3; V gene: TRBV11-2; D gene: NA; clone size: NA; CDR3 protein: CASSLDRSGTDTQYF; CDR3 DNA: TGTGCCAGCAGCTTAGACCGGAGTGGGACAGATACGCAGTATTTT
J gene: TRBJ1-2; V gene: TRBV10-3; D gene: NA; clone size: NA; CDR3 protein: CAIQEGEGRYGYTF; CDR3 DNA: TGTGCCATCCAAGAGGGGGAGGGAAGGTATGGCTACACCTTC
J gene: TRBJ2-3; V gene: TRBV6-2/TRBV6-3; D gene: NA; clone size: few; CDR3 protein: CASSYSVDSYTDTQYF; CDR3 DNA: TGTGCCAGCAGTTACAGCGTCGACTCCTACACAGATACGCAGTATTTT
J gene: TRBJ1-3; V gene: TRBV11-3; D gene: NA; clone size: once; CDR3 protein: CASSSGNTIYF; CDR3 DNA: TGTGCCAGCAGCTCGGGAAACACCATATATTTT
J gene: TRBJ2-1; V gene: TRBV4-1; D gene: NA; clone size: NA; CDR3 protein: CASSQETDPEGYNEQFF; CDR3 DNA: TGCGCCAGCAGCCAAGAGACGGACCCCGAGGGCTACAATGAGCAGTTCTTC
J gene: TRBJ2-7; V gene: TRBV4-1; D gene: NA; clone size: NA; CDR3 protein: CASSHGQGYNEQYF; CDR3 DNA: TGCGCCAGCAGCCATGGGCAGGGGTACAACGAGCAGTACTTC
J gene: TRBJ2-7; V gene: TRBV4-1; D gene: TRBD1; clone size: NA; CDR3 protein: CASSQGTGVSDEQYF; CDR3 DNA: TGCGCCAGCAGCCAGGGGACAGGAGTCTCTGACGAGCAGTACTTC
J gene: TRBJ2-3; V gene: TRBV14; D gene: TRBD2; clone size: once; CDR3 protein: CASSRGLAGGPGDTQYF; CDR3 DNA: TGTGCCAGCAGCCGGGGACTAGCGGGAGGGCCGGGAGATACGCAGTATTTT
J gene: TRBJ1-2; V gene: TRBV11-2; D gene: NA; clone size: NA; CDR3 protein: CASRPGGAGYGYTF; CDR3 DNA: TGTGCCAGCCGCCCGGGGGGCGCTGGCTATGGCTACACCTTC